A single sample is the source of the 2 T cell receptor beta chains below, sequenced in a study of cytomegalovirus exposure and HLA in healthy donors (dated by TCRdb to about 2017). The library was produced with the immunoSEQ multiplex PCR assay. For the multiplex PCR, a mixture combining 60 forward primers for TCR Vbeta segments and 13 reverse primers for TCR Jbeta segments was used. Here the immuneACCESS table is served through TCRdb, limited to in-frame sequences with V and J called. Missing clones are a known gap in these copies; in checked studies unresolved V genes cover under half, and the rest lacks a known reason. The sample data list roughly 35,000 clones, and about half of these were observed just once. Roughly 6.4% of the sample is in the top ten clones. Material for sequencing was PBMCs. The receptor source for this set is a woman in her forties in good health and CMV-seropositive.

This CDR3 is CAISTTGSTYNEQFF. CDR3 nucleotides: TGTGCCATCAGCACTACAGGGTCTACCTACAATGAGCAGTTCTTC. V and J are TRBV10-3 and TRBJ2-1; tentatively, D is TRBD1 (6 bases). The V end was cut by 6 bases, the J end by 2 bases, with 14 bases between. Germline loops: CDR1 ENHRY, CDR2 SYGVKD. The CDR3 is 15 residues long.

The chain combines TRBV9 with TRBJ1-1; D uncertain. This CDR3 comprises 13 residues. The V gene's germline CDR1 is SGDLS and CDR2 YYNGEE. Trimming removed 0 bases at V and 1 base at J, with 4 bases between. In DNA, the CDR3 is TGTGCCAGCAGCGTAGACTGGAACACTGAAGCTTTCTTT. Protein: CASSVDWNTEAFF.